The rows below give T cell receptor beta chains drawn from one sample of a study of beta chain features in type 1 diabetes. Method: immunoSEQ multiplex PCR; TCRdb's copy keeps in-frame clones and lacks some. The sample gives hundreds of thousands of clones, about a tenth of which show up once; over 0.015% is in the top ten. The sample consisted of naive CD4+ T cells from blood. The receptors come from a man aged 25-45 years with type 1 diabetes. Both conserved end residues are part of each CDR3. The size entry is marked missing in some rows and otherwise reads once, few, many or a size class.

V	J	size	CDR3
TRBV18	TRBJ2-4	few	CASSPLVQGNIQYF
TRBV4-1	TRBJ1-6	few	CASSQVRGRSPLHF
TRBV28	TRBJ2-3	NA	CASSYRQGTDTQYF
TRBV7-2	TRBJ2-3	NA	CASSLWAATDTQYF
TRBV15	TRBJ2-1	few	CATAGTVRLAGDYNEQFF
TRBV6-1	TRBJ1-5	few	CASSGQGADQPQHF
TRBV12-5	TRBJ1-5	few	CASGLVLGRGNQPQHF
TRBV4-2	TRBJ1-5	few	CASSQELSGQPQHF
TRBV2	TRBJ2-5	once	CASSTSYHSPGAARETQYF
TRBV5-6	TRBJ1-6	few	CASSARLDSPLHF
TRBV15	TRBJ2-3	NA	CATSRAAGTSTQYF
TRBV9	TRBJ2-1	NA	CASTKQGGHSSYNEQFF
TRBV5-4	TRBJ2-3	few	CASSSGQNYITDTQYF
TRBV5-1	TRBJ1-1	few	CASSPGTGIMNTEAFF
TRBV18	TRBJ1-1	NA	CASSDQGTGNTEAFF
TRBV13	TRBJ2-7	few	CASSKGLAGGVEQYF
TRBV7-2	TRBJ2-1	few	CASSPQRGAGNEQFF
TRBV6-1	TRBJ2-7	few	CASSEASGGYEQYF
TRBV5-4	TRBJ2-3	NA	CASSLGGPSTQYF
TRBV30	TRBJ1-1	NA	CGGVLNTEAFF
TRBV2	TRBJ2-1	few	CASSEVRGHGYNEQFF
TRBV18	TRBJ2-7	NA	CASSPRVSSGGPGEQYF
TRBV5-6	TRBJ2-7	few	CASSTPGHFYEQYF
TRBV7-3	TRBJ2-3	NA	CASSDGTGGKDTQYF
TRBV14	TRBJ1-3	NA	CASSQERGNTIYF
TRBV7-9	TRBJ2-6	NA	CASSRSPGQGAVGANVLTF
TRBV11-2	TRBJ2-2	NA	CASSLGLAGELFF
TRBV6-5	TRBJ2-5	few	CASSSVGRAETQYF
TRBV2	TRBJ2-7	few	CASSAAGSSYEQYF
TRBV29-1	TRBJ2-3	few	CSVEGLDSSTDTQYF
TRBV5-4	TRBJ1-2	few	CASSPTGGIDGGYTF
TRBV5-4	TRBJ2-3	few	CASSIDRASTDTQYF
TRBV4-3	TRBJ2-2	few	CASSPRARATNGELFF
TRBV9	TRBJ1-1	NA	CASSSTQGTEAFF
TRBV7-9	TRBJ1-1	few	CASSQQEDTEAFF
TRBV28	TRBJ2-3	few	CASWDRGGTDTQYF
TRBV25-1	TRBJ1-2	NA	CASKGEENYGYTF
TRBV11-2	TRBJ2-1	few	CASSLGAQGSEQFF
TRBV2	TRBJ2-7	few	CASSGRGTSYEQYF
TRBV11-2	TRBJ2-7	few	CASSLDRGYEQYF
TRBV7-2	TRBJ2-7	NA	CASSLRGSTYEQYF
TRBV18	TRBJ2-4	few	CASSPTATKNIQYF
TRBV5-6	TRBJ2-5	few	CASSLQPQETQYF
TRBV5-1	TRBJ2-5	NA	CASNLQPTSGEETQYF
TRBV19	TRBJ2-1	NA	CASSIVVAGGYNEQFF
TRBV25-1	TRBJ2-1	few	CASTRGQGMNEQFF
TRBV29-1	TRBJ2-1	few	CSVSGGRNEQFF
TRBV10-3	TRBJ2-7	NA	CAIGQPSRGVGEQYF
TRBV2	TRBJ2-5	NA	CASSVGEATQYF